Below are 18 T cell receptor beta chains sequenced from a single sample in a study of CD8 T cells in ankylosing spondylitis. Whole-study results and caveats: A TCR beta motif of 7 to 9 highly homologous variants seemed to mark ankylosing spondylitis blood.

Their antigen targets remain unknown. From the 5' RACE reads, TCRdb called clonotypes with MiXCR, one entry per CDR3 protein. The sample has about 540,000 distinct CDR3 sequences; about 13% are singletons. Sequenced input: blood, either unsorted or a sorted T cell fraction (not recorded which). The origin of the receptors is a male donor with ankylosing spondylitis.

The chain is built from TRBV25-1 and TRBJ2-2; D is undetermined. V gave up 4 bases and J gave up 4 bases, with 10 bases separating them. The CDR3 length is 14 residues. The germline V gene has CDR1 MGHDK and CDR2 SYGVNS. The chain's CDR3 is CASSGGLRTGELFF. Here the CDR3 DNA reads TGTGCCAGCAGTGGGGGTCTTCGCACCGGGGAGCTGTTTTTT.

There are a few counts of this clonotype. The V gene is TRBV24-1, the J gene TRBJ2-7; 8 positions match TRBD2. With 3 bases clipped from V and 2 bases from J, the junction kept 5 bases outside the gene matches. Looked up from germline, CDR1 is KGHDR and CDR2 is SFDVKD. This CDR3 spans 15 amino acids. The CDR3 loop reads CATSDRTSSTYEQYF. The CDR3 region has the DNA TGTGCCACCAGTGATCGGACTAGCAGTACCTACGAGCAGTACTTC.

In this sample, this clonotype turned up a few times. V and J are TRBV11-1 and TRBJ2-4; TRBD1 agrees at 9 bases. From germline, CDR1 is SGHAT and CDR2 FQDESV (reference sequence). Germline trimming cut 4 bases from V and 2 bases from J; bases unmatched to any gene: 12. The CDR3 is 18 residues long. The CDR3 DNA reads TGTGCCAGCAGCTCGACAGGGGGGGACAGGGTGTCCAAAAACATTCAGTACTTC. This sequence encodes CASSSTGGDRVSKNIQYF.

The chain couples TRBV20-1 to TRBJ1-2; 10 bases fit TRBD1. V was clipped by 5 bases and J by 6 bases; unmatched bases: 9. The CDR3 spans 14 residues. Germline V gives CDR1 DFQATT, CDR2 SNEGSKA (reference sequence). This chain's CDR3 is CSALWDRGNDGYTF. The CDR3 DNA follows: TGCAGTGCTCTCTGGGACAGGGGAAACGATGGCTACACCTTC.

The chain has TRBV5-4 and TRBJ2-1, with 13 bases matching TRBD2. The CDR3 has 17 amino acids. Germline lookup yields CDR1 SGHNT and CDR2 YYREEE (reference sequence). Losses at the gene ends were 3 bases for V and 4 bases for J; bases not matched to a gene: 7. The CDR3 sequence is CASSSQTSGRPYNEQFF. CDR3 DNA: TGTGCCAGCAGCTCCCAGACTAGCGGGAGGCCATACAATGAGCAGTTCTTC.

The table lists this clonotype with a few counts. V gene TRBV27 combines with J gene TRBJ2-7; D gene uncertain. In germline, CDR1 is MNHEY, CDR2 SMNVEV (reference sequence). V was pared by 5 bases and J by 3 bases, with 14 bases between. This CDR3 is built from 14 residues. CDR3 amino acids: CASSRAGSNYEQYV. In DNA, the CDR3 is TGTGCCAGCAGTCGCGCCGGGTCTAACTACGAGCAGTACGTC.

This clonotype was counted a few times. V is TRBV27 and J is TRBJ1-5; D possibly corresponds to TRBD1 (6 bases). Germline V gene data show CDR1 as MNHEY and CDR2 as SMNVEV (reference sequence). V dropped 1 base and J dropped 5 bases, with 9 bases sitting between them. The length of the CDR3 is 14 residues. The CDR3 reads CASSLFRGDQPQHF. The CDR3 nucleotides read TGTGCCAGCAGTTTATTCAGGGGTGATCAGCCCCAGCATTTT.

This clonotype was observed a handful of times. CDR3 nucleotide sequence: TGCAGTGCTGTTCCAGACAATCAGCCCCAGCATTTT. Translated, it gives CSAVPDNQPQHF. The chain joins TRBV20-1 to TRBJ1-5; no firm D call. Germline CDR1 reads DFQATT; CDR2 reads SNEGSKA (reference sequence). CDR3 length: 12 amino acids. Between the trimmed V and J ends, which lost 5 bases and 3 bases, there was a span of 8 bases.

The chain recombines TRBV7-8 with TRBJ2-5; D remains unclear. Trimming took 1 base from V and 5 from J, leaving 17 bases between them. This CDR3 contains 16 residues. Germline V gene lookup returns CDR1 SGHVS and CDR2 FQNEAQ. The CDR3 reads CASSLGRYSDFETQYF. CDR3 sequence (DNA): TGTGCCAGCAGCTTAGGCCGGTATAGTGACTTCGAGACCCAGTACTTC.

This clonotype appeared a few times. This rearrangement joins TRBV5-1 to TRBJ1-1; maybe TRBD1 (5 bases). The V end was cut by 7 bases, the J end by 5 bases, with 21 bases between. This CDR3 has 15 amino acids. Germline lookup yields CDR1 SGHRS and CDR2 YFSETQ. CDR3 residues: CASAPTRSGSTEAFF. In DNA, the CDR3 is TGCGCCAGCGCCCCTACCCGATCAGGGTCAACTGAAGCTTTCTTT. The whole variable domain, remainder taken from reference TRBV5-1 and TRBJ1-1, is KAGVTQTPRYLIKTRGQQVTLSCSPISGHRSVSWYQQTPGQGLQFLFEYFSETQRNKGNFPGRFSGRQFSNSRSEMNVSTLELGDSALYLCASAPTRSGSTEAFFGQGTRLTVV.

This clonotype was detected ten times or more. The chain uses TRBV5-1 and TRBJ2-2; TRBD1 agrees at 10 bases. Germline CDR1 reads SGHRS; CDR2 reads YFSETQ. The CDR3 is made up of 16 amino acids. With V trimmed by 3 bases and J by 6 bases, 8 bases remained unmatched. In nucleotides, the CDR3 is TGCGCCAGCAGCTCCGGGACAGGGGCAGGAGCCGGGGAGCTGTTTTTT. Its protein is CASSSGTGAGAGELFF.

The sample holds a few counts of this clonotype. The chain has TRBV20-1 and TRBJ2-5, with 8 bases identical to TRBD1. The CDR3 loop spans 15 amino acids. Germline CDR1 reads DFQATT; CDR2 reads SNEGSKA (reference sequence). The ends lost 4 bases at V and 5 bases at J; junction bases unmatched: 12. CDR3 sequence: CSAINTRGPGETQYF. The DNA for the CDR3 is TGCAGTGCTATCAATACCAGGGGGCCAGGGGAGACCCAGTACTTC.

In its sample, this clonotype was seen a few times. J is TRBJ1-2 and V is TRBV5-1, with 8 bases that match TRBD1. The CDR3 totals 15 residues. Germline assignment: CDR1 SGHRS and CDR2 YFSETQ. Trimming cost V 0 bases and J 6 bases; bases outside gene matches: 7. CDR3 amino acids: CASSLAVTGANGYTF. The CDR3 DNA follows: TGCGCCAGCAGCTTGGCTGTGACAGGGGCTAATGGCTACACCTTC.

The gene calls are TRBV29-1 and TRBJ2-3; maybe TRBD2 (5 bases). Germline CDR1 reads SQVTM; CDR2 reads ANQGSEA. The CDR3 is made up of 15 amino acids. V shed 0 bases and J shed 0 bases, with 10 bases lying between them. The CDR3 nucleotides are TGCAGCGTTGAAGAGGGGAGCACTAGCACAGATACGCAGTATTTT. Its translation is CSVEEGSTSTDTQYF.

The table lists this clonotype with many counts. The CDR3 loop is CATSRQRSVAKNIQYF. CDR3 bases: TGTGCCACCAGCAGACAGCGGAGTGTAGCCAAAAACATTCAGTACTTC. The chain employs TRBV15 and TRBJ2-4; tentatively, D is TRBD2 (5 bases). This CDR3 is 16 amino acids long. Germline V lookup: CDR1 LNHNV, CDR2 YYDKDF (reference sequence). The V gene lost 2 bases and the J gene lost 0 bases, with 11 bases spanning the gap.

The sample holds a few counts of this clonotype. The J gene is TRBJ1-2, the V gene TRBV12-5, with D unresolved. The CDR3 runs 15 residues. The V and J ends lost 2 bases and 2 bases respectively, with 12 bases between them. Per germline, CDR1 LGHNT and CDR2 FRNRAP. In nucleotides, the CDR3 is TGTGCTAGTGGTTTGTGGGCGGTTAGGAACTATGGCTACACCTTC. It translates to CASGLWAVRNYGYTF.

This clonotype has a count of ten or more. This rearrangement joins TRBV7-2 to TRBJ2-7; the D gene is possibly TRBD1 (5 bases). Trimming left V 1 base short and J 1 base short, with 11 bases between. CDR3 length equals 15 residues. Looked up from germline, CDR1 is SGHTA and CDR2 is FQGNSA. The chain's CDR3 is CASSLVFGASYEQYF. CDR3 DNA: TGTGCCAGCAGCTTAGTCTTTGGGGCATCCTACGAGCAGTACTTC.

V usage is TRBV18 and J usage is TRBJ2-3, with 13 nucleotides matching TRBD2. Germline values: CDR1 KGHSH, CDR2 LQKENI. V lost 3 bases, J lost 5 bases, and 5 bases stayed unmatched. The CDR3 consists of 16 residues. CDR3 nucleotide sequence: TGTGCCAGCTCACCCGGACTAGCGGGAGATAGAGATACGCAGTATTTT. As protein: CASSPGLAGDRDTQYF.